This entry lists 25 T cell receptor beta chains sequenced from one sample in a study of cytomegalovirus exposure and HLA in healthy donors. A multiplex PCR was run with 60 Vbeta primers and 13 Jbeta primers. Generated by immunoSEQ multiplex PCR, the TCRdb table keeps only in-frame clones and is missing some. The table lists 95,000 to 100,000 clones, around 85% of them singletons, with approximately 3.9% in the top ten. The sequenced sample was PBMCs. These receptors all stem from a young man in good health and CMV-seronegative.

This rearrangement joins TRBV6-6 to TRBJ2-5; 7 bases are shared with TRBD1. The end of the DNA fits TRBJ2-7 better, so the J call may be wrong. Germline V gene lookup returns CDR1 MNHNY and CDR2 SVGAGI (reference sequence). The CDR3 totals 15 residues. CDR3 in amino acids: CASSSLGTASYEQYF. CDR3 DNA: TGTGCCAGCAGTTCGCTCGGGACAGCCTCCTACGAGCAGTACTTC.

V and J are TRBV2 and TRBJ2-7; D remains unclear. Germline values: CDR1 SNHLY, CDR2 FYNNEI. The CDR3 sequence is 12 residues long. Trimming removed 5 bases at V and 0 bases at J, with 5 bases between. CDR3 DNA sequence: TGTGCCAGCAGTCCGAGCTCCTACGAGCAGTACTTC. It yields the protein CASSPSSYEQYF.

This CDR3 is CASSLDATGDTGELFF. CDR3 in DNA: TGCGCCAGCAGCTTGGATGCGACGGGAGACACCGGGGAGCTGTTTTTT. This sequence joins TRBV5-1 and TRBJ2-2, with D possibly TRBD2 on 6 matching bases. The CDR3 is made up of 16 amino acids. Looked up from germline, CDR1 is SGHRS and CDR2 is YFSETQ. V was clipped by 0 bases and J by 3 bases, with 12 bases between them.

The V and J genes are TRBV19 and TRBJ2-3; TRBD1 matches at 10 bases. The germline V gene encodes CDR1 LNHDA and CDR2 SQIVND (reference sequence). The CDR3 length is 15 residues. The ends lost 3 bases at V and 3 bases at J; junction bases unmatched: 3. The CDR3 reads CASSMGQGWTDTQYF. The CDR3 nucleotides read TGTGCCAGTAGTATGGGACAGGGGTGGACAGATACGCAGTATTTT.

This chain uses TRBV4-1 with TRBJ1-5; D is perhaps TRBD1 (6 bases). The CDR3 runs to 19 residues. V lost 4 bases to trimming and J lost 1 base, with 23 bases between them. CDR1 is MGHRA and CDR2 is YSYEKL in the germline V gene. The CDR3 protein is CASSPNVQTGTLSNQPQHF. Written as DNA, the CDR3 is TGCGCCAGCAGCCCCAACGTTCAAACCGGGACACTCAGCAATCAGCCCCAGCATTTT.

The CDR3 sequence: CASSSDLSSYNEQFF. As DNA, the CDR3 is TGTGCCAGCAGCTCCGACTTAAGCTCCTACAATGAGCAGTTCTTC. This chain connects TRBV5-4 to TRBJ2-1, with D hard to call. Germline CDR1 reads SGHNT; CDR2 reads YYREEE (reference sequence). Trimming took off 3 bases at V and 0 bases at J, with 10 bases between the two ends. This CDR3 is 15 amino acids long.

J is TRBJ1-2 and V is TRBV19; 7 bases map to TRBD1. Germline CDR1 LNHDA, CDR2 SQIVND (reference sequence). J was trimmed by 5 bases and V by 1 base; bases with no gene match: 4. The CDR3 has 14 amino acids. The CDR3 spells CASSIAGQTYGYTF. The CDR3 nucleotides are TGTGCCAGTAGTATAGCGGGACAGACTTATGGCTACACCTTC.

This chain links TRBV25-1 with TRBJ2-1; 8 positions agree with TRBD2. J was trimmed by 3 bases and V by 3 bases; bases with no gene match: 7. The CDR3 is 16 residues long. Germline V CDR1 and CDR2: MGHDK, SYGVNS. The DNA of the CDR3 is TGTGCCAGCAGTGATCCCGGGAGGGGTAGCTACAATGAGCAGTTCTTC. Residues: CASSDPGRGSYNEQFF.

This clone has a handful of counts. The chain joins TRBV7-9 to TRBJ1-2; 7 positions match TRBD1. This CDR3 region has 13 residues. Germline trimming cut 0 bases from V and 6 bases from J; bases unmatched to any gene: 1. The germline gives CDR1 SEHNR, CDR2 FQNEAQ (reference sequence). CDR3 DNA: TGTGCCAGCAGCTTAGCAGGGGGCGATGGCTACACCTTC. Amino acid sequence: CASSLAGGDGYTF. The entire variable domain, with the rest obtained from reference TRBV7-9 and TRBJ1-2, is as follows: DTGVSQNPRHKITKRGQNVTFRCDPISEHNRLYWYRQTLGQGPEFLTYFQNEAQLEKSRLLSDRFSAERPKGSFSTLEIQRTEQGDSAMYLCASSLAGGDGYTFGSGTRLTVV.

CDR3 nucleotide sequence: TGTGCCAGCAGTTTTAAGACGGCGGGGGATGGCTACACCTTC. Residues: CASSFKTAGDGYTF. The rearrangement links TRBV28 to TRBJ1-2; perhaps TRBD1 as D (5 bases). V lost 3 bases, J lost 6 bases, and 14 bases lay in between. The CDR3 spans 14 residues. Germline values: CDR1 MDHEN, CDR2 SYDVKM.

The chain links TRBV28 to TRBJ1-5, with D perhaps TRBD1 (5 bases). The CDR3 is 17 amino acids. Germline CDR1 is MDHEN and CDR2 is SYDVKM. V lost 5 bases, J lost 0 bases, and 17 bases lay in between. The CDR3 region is CASSPDISPYSNQPQHF. For the CDR3, the DNA is TGTGCCAGCAGTCCGGACATTTCACCGTATAGCAATCAGCCCCAGCATTTT.

This clone was detected only once. The gene calls are TRBV4-2 and TRBJ2-3; 12 bases line up with TRBD2. Trimming removed 4 bases from V and 2 bases from J; junction bases left unmatched: 7. The CDR3 consists of 17 residues. Per the germline V gene, CDR1 is LGHNA and CDR2 is YNFKEQ. DNA for the CDR3: TGTGCCAGCAGCCTTAGGACTAGCGGGATGATCACAGATACGCAGTATTTT. This codes for CASSLRTSGMITDTQYF.

The J gene is TRBJ2-1, the V gene TRBV7-2, with D possibly TRBD1 on 5 matching bases. The CDR3 loop spans 15 amino acids. Germline V lookup: CDR1 SGHTA, CDR2 FQGNSA. V lost 5 bases, J lost 4 bases, and 15 bases lay in between. CDR3 nucleotides: TGTGCCAGCAGCCAAAGGGGTGGGCGTTACAATGAGCAGTTCTTC. It specifies CASSQRGGRYNEQFF.

The CDR3, as DNA: TGCGCCAGCAGCTTGGCTTTCACCGGGGAGCTGTTTTTT. This codes for CASSLAFTGELFF. The chain recombines TRBV5-1 with TRBJ2-2; D remains unclear. Germline V lookup: CDR1 SGHRS, CDR2 YFSETQ. The CDR3 length is 13 residues. V lost 0 bases to trimming and J lost 4 bases, with 4 bases between them.

The chain combines TRBV7-3 with TRBJ2-3, with D unclear. Trimming shortened V by 3 bases and J by 5 bases, and 15 bases separated the two germline ends. The V gene's germline CDR1 is SGHTA and CDR2 FQGTGA. The CDR3 length is 15 residues. The CDR3 DNA sequence: TGTGCCAGCAGCTTCAGGTTCGGTCCTCAAGATACGCAGTATTTT. Amino acid sequence: CASSFRFGPQDTQYF.

The rearrangement links TRBV18 to TRBJ1-1; D call uncertain. Germline loops: CDR1 KGHSH, CDR2 LQKENI. Trimming removed 2 bases at V and 4 bases at J, with 8 bases between. This CDR3 contains 13 residues. Here the CDR3 reads CASSPGEGTEAFF. DNA of the CDR3: TGTGCCAGCTCACCAGGGGAGGGCACTGAAGCTTTCTTT.

J is TRBJ2-3 and V is TRBV6-4, with 7 nucleotides matching TRBD1. Per the germline V gene, CDR1 is MRHNA and CDR2 is SNTAGT. The CDR3 runs 16 residues. The V and J ends lost 0 bases and 5 bases, in that order; junction bases with no gene match: 8. The DNA for the CDR3 is TGTGCCAGCAGTGACTCGGCACAGGGGCCAAAAGATACGCAGTATTTT. It codes for CASSDSAQGPKDTQYF.

By its share, this clone is medium-sized. The V gene is TRBV7-9, the J gene TRBJ2-2, with TRBD2 matching over 14 bases. V shed 4 bases, J shed 2 bases, and the junction held 9 bases outside the gene matches. The germline V gene encodes CDR1 SEHNR and CDR2 FQNEAQ (reference sequence). The CDR3 contains 19 residues. CDR3 protein: CASSYRRGLAGENTGELFF. In DNA form, the CDR3 reads TGTGCCAGCAGCTACCGACGGGGACTAGCGGGAGAAAACACCGGGGAGCTGTTTTTT.

This clone has more than one count but fewer than ten. This chain's CDR3 is CASSHRQVMNTEAFF. The DNA of the CDR3 is TGTGCCAGCAGCCACCGACAGGTCATGAACACTGAAGCTTTCTTT. The rearrangement links TRBV5-6 to TRBJ1-1; D may be TRBD1 (6 bases). The CDR3 sequence is 15 residues long. Per germline, CDR1 SGHDT and CDR2 YYEEEE. The V and J ends lost 4 bases and 0 bases respectively, with 13 bases between them.

CDR3 amino acids: CATGGDPEAFF. CDR3 nucleotides: TGTGCCACCGGGGGAGATCCGGAAGCTTTCTTT. V is TRBV28 and J is TRBJ1-1; possibly TRBD1 for D (5 bases). This CDR3 is built from 11 residues. V dropped 10 bases and J dropped 8 bases, with 14 bases sitting between them. Germline V lookup: CDR1 MDHEN, CDR2 SYDVKM.

The chain is built from TRBV5-1 and TRBJ2-2, with 9 bases identical to TRBD1. Losses at the gene ends were 0 bases for V and 0 bases for J; bases not matched to a gene: 0. The germline CDR1 and CDR2 sequences are SGHRS and YFSETQ. CDR3 length: 16 amino acids. CDR3 protein: CASSLGQGANTGELFF. CDR3 DNA sequence: TGCGCCAGCAGCTTGGGACAGGGGGCGAACACCGGGGAGCTGTTTTTT.

The chain has TRBV5-1 and TRBJ2-3; weak D call: TRBD1 (6 bases). In germline, CDR1 is SGHRS, CDR2 YFSETQ. Trimming removed 4 bases from V and 0 bases from J, with 15 bases in between. CDR3 length equals 16 residues. CDR3 protein: CASSPVRGSSTDTQYF. The CDR3 region has the DNA TGCGCCAGCAGCCCCGTAAGGGGGAGTAGCACAGATACGCAGTATTTT.

J is TRBJ2-5 and V is TRBV30; 7 positions agree with TRBD2. Germline V gene sequence: CDR1 GTSNPN, CDR2 SVGIG (reference sequence). The trim removed 2 bases at V and 0 bases at J, leaving 21 bases unmatched. This CDR3 is 20 amino acids long. This CDR3 reads CAWSSPLLRGSGGNQETQYF. In DNA form, the CDR3 reads TGTGCCTGGAGTTCCCCCCTGTTGCGGGGGTCCGGAGGGAACCAAGAGACCCAGTACTTC.

This sequence joins TRBV7-9 and TRBJ1-5; 8 nucleotides agree with TRBD1. The CDR3 loop spans 15 amino acids. V shed 5 bases and J 7 bases; nucleotides not matched to a gene: 10. Germline V gives CDR1 SEHNR, CDR2 FQNEAQ (reference sequence). The DNA of the CDR3 is TGTGCCAGCAGCCCCGCAGGGGGCGCCGGCCAGCCCCAGCATTTT. This sequence encodes CASSPAGGAGQPQHF.

This chain joins TRBV30 and TRBJ2-3; 7 bases align to TRBD2. Germline-derived CDR1 and CDR2 are GTSNPN and SVGIG (reference sequence). The trim removed 2 bases at V and 4 bases at J, leaving 15 bases unmatched. The CDR3 has 17 residues. This CDR3 reads CAWSSGGASGMADTQYF. The CDR3 region has the DNA TGTGCCTGGAGTTCGGGCGGGGCTAGCGGCATGGCAGATACGCAGTATTTT.